The next 21 T cell receptor beta chains were all read from a single sample in a study of T cell responses to AZD1222 COVID-19 vaccine. Assay: immunoSEQ multiplex PCR; the TCRdb copy retains only in-frame clones and omits some. The repertoire includes some 180,000 clones, about nine tenths of them detected once, and about 1.8% sits in the top ten. Sample: peripheral blood, taken 28 days after the second AZD1222 dose. Source of these receptors: an adult who received the AZD1222 COVID-19 vaccine.

In this sample, this clone turned up once. The V and J genes are TRBV9 and TRBJ1-6, with 9 bases lining up with TRBD1. The CDR3 extends over 13 amino acids. V shed 3 bases, J shed 9 bases, and the junction held 1 base outside the gene matches. CDR1 and CDR2 from the germline V gene are SGDLS and YYNGEE. CDR3 DNA sequence: TGTGCCAGCAGCGCGACAGGGGGTTCACCCCTCCACTTT. As protein: CASSATGGSPLHF.

The chain is built from TRBV5-6 and TRBJ1-1, with D perhaps matching TRBD1 (5 bases). The CDR3 totals 14 residues. The germline gives CDR1 SGHDT, CDR2 YYEEEE. Trimming removed 0 bases at V and 2 bases at J, with 8 bases between. CDR3 sequence (DNA): TGTGCCAGCAGCTTGGGTGGGACCAACACTGAAGCTTTCTTT. Its translation is CASSLGGTNTEAFF.

This clone appeared once. V is TRBV4-1 and J is TRBJ1-2; D remains unclear. V was trimmed by 0 bases and J by 4 bases, leaving 9 bases between them. There are 14 residues in the CDR3. Germline V gives CDR1 MGHRA, CDR2 YSYEKL. The CDR3 DNA is TGCGCCAGCAGCCAAGATAGTGTCCCCTATGGCTACACCTTC. It codes for CASSQDSVPYGYTF.

The chain recombines TRBV6-2 or TRBV6-3 with TRBJ2-7; no firm D call. Germline V gene lookup returns CDR1 MNHEY and CDR2 SVGEGT. The CDR3 is 12 amino acids. The V gene lost 1 base and the J gene lost 3 bases, with 4 bases spanning the gap. For the CDR3, the DNA is TGTGCCAGCAGTTACTACGGCTACGAGCAGTACTTC. This sequence encodes CASSYYGYEQYF.

The genes are TRBV2 and TRBJ1-5, with no clear D. The CDR3 loop spans 14 amino acids. V was pared by 3 bases and J by 7 bases, with 13 bases between. Germline V gene lookup returns CDR1 SNHLY and CDR2 FYNNEI. This CDR3 reads CASSDQRFGQPQHF. Written as DNA, the CDR3 is TGTGCCAGCAGTGACCAACGGTTCGGGCAGCCCCAGCATTTT.

V gene TRBV4-1 combines with J gene TRBJ1-5; no firm D call. V lost 1 base and J 2 bases, leaving 9 bases between the germline ends. Germline CDR1 reads MGHRA; CDR2 reads YSYEKL. This CDR3 comprises 15 residues. In DNA form, the CDR3 reads TGCGCCAGCAGCCAAGGTCCCGTGGGCAATCAGCCCCAGCATTTT. Protein sequence: CASSQGPVGNQPQHF.

CDR3 DNA: TGTGCCTGGATCAAAGAGAGGACAGGGGCCTACTATGGCTACACCTTC. Amino acid sequence: CAWIKERTGAYYGYTF. The rearrangement links TRBV30 to TRBJ1-2, with 9 bases that match TRBD1. This CDR3 spans 16 amino acids. Unmatched junction bases numbered 12, after V lost 4 bases and J lost 3 bases. Per the germline V gene, CDR1 is GTSNPN and CDR2 is SVGIG (reference sequence).

The V call is TRBV5-1, the J call TRBJ2-5; 8 nucleotides match TRBD1. The length of the CDR3 is 14 residues. Looked up from germline, CDR1 is SGHRS and CDR2 is YFSETQ. The junction had 8 bases not matched to a gene; V was cut back by 5 bases and J by 5 bases. CDR3 in DNA: TGCGCCAGCAGGATGGGGCAGGGGGCGGAGACCCAGTACTTC. It codes for CASRMGQGAETQYF.

The CDR3 is CASSLWGSYGYTF. As DNA, the CDR3 is TGCGCCAGCAGCTTGTGGGGTTCCTATGGCTACACCTTC. This rearrangement joins TRBV5-1 to TRBJ1-2; D is unresolved. The CDR3 sequence is 13 residues long. V was clipped by 1 base and J by 4 bases, with 8 bases between them. Germline values: CDR1 SGHRS, CDR2 YFSETQ. The whole variable domain, remainder taken from reference TRBV5-1 and TRBJ1-2, is KAGVTQTPRYLIKTRGQQVTLSCSPISGHRSVSWYQQTPGQGLQFLFEYFSETQRNKGNFPGRFSGRQFSNSRSEMNVSTLELGDSALYLCASSLWGSYGYTFGSGTRLTVV.

This sequence joins TRBV5-5 and TRBJ2-3; possibly TRBD1 or TRBD2 for D (6 bases each). CDR1 and CDR2 (germline): SGHKS, YYEKEE (reference sequence). The CDR3 totals 15 residues. With 0 bases removed from V and 8 bases from J, the gap between germline ends came to 16 bases. CDR3 sequence reads: CASSLVNTGAGTQYF. The CDR3 nucleotides are TGTGCCAGCAGCTTGGTAAATACGGGGGCCGGTACGCAGTATTTT. Looking up the rest from reference TRBV5-5 and TRBJ2-3 gives the full variable domain: DAGVTQSPTHLIKTRGQQVTLRCSPISGHKSVSWYQQVLGQGPQFIFQYYEKEERGRGNFPDRFSARQFPNYSSELNVNALLLGDSALYLCASSLVNTGAGTQYFGPGTRLTVL.

In DNA form, the CDR3 reads TGTGCCAGCACAACAGGGGAAAGAGCTCAGCCCCAGCATTTT. It encodes CASTTGERAQPQHF. This chain links TRBV6-5 with TRBJ1-5; TRBD1 matches 7 bases. CDR1 is MNHEY, CDR2 SVGAGI, per germline. This CDR3 spans 14 amino acids. The V and J ends lost 7 bases and 6 bases, in that order; junction bases with no gene match: 9.

The J gene is TRBJ1-1, the V gene TRBV5-6, with D perhaps TRBD1 (5 bases). V lost 7 bases and J lost 5, with 21 bases in between. Germline values: CDR1 SGHDT, CDR2 YYEEEE. The CDR3 has 15 residues. The CDR3 here is CASFSLGGSGTEAFF. The CDR3 coding sequence is TGTGCCAGCTTCTCCCTCGGGGGATCTGGGACTGAAGCTTTCTTT.

The chain employs TRBV19 and TRBJ1-6; weak D call: TRBD1 (6 bases). Germline loops: CDR1 LNHDA, CDR2 SQIVND (reference sequence). The CDR3 is 15 residues long. Deletions cut 2 bases from V and 7 bases from J, with 12 bases between. CDR3 DNA sequence: TGTGCCAGTAGTATACGCCCAGGGGTCAATTCACCCCTCCACTTT. Protein: CASSIRPGVNSPLHF.

This rearrangement joins TRBV9 to TRBJ1-3; 9 nucleotides agree with TRBD1. V dropped 3 bases and J dropped 1; count of bases not matched to a gene: 8. CDR1 SGDLS and CDR2 YYNGEE come from the germline V gene. The CDR3 consists of 17 residues. The CDR3 loop is CASSGSGTGFSGNTIYF. CDR3 DNA: TGTGCCAGCAGCGGCTCCGGGACAGGGTTTTCTGGAAACACCATATATTTT. Combining the CDR3 with reference TRBV9 and TRBJ1-3 gives the whole variable domain DSGVTQTPKHLITATGQRVTLRCSPRSGDLSVYWYQQSLDQGLQFLIQYYNGEERAKGNILERFSAQQFPDLHSELNLSSLELGDSALYFCASSGSGTGFSGNTIYFGEGSWLTVV.

The chain employs TRBV30 and TRBJ1-1, with 7 bases aligning to TRBD1. CDR1 and CDR2 from the germline V gene are GTSNPN and SVGIG (reference sequence). V lost 3 bases to trimming and J lost 2 bases; unmatched junction nucleotides: 6. This CDR3 has 14 amino acids. The DNA for the CDR3 is TGTGCCTGGAGGGGACAGTCGATAAACACTGAAGCTTTCTTT. It is translated as CAWRGQSINTEAFF.

The V and J genes are TRBV5-1 and TRBJ2-1; either TRBD1 or TRBD2 may fit D (5 bases each). Trimming shortened V by 3 bases and J by 4 bases, and 20 bases separated the two germline ends. Germline V lookup: CDR1 SGHRS, CDR2 YFSETQ. The CDR3 is 17 amino acids. CDR3 DNA: TGCGCCAGCAGCTGGGGGAGTGAAGGGAGTCGATACAATGAGCAGTTCTTC. It specifies CASSWGSEGSRYNEQFF.

This clone was detected only a few times. The chain has TRBV5-6 and TRBJ1-4; D ambiguous. Trimming cost V 0 bases and J 8 bases, with 8 bases left between them. Germline V gene data show CDR1 as SGHDT and CDR2 as YYEEEE. This CDR3 region has 13 residues. The CDR3 reads CASSLAMGEKLFF. CDR3 bases: TGTGCCAGCAGCTTGGCCATGGGGGAAAAACTGTTTTTT.

The chain carries TRBV5-4 and TRBJ1-1; TRBD1 agrees at 7 bases. The germline gives CDR1 SGHNT, CDR2 YYREEE (reference sequence). The CDR3 consists of 14 residues. With V trimmed by 4 bases and J by 3 bases, 6 bases remained unmatched. The CDR3 bases are TGTGCCAGCAGCAGTACAGGGGTTGACACTGAAGCTTTCTTT. It codes for CASSSTGVDTEAFF.

The table lists this clone with a count of one. The gene calls are TRBV7-9 and TRBJ2-7; D remains unclear. Trimming left V 2 bases short and J 2 bases short, with 7 bases between. The germline gives CDR1 SEHNR, CDR2 FQNEAQ (reference sequence). The CDR3 totals 13 residues. CDR3 sequence reads: CASSLIPPYEQYF. Written as DNA, the CDR3 is TGTGCCAGCAGCTTAATCCCCCCCTACGAGCAGTACTTC.

This clone appeared a few times. J is TRBJ2-4 and V is TRBV9; 8 nucleotides match TRBD1. The CDR3 is 18 amino acids. Germline V gene data show CDR1 as SGDLS and CDR2 as YYNGEE. Unmatched junction bases numbered 10, after V lost 0 bases and J lost 2 bases. CDR3: CASSVGTGQVTSKNIQYF. In nucleotides, the CDR3 is TGTGCCAGCAGCGTAGGGACGGGACAGGTTACTTCCAAAAACATTCAGTACTTC.

V gene TRBV2 combines with J gene TRBJ2-7; D gene ambiguous. This CDR3 has 12 residues. Trimming took off 7 bases at V and 0 bases at J, with 7 bases between the two ends. The germline gives CDR1 SNHLY, CDR2 FYNNEI. Here the CDR3 DNA reads TGTGCCAGCATTGGCGGCTCCTACGAGCAGTACTTC. The encoded protein is CASIGGSYEQYF. Full variable domain (rest looked up from reference TRBV2 and TRBJ2-7): EPEVTQTPSHQVTQMGQEVILRCVPISNHLYFYWYRQILGQKVEFLVSFYNNEISEKSEIFDDQFSVERPDGSNFTLKIRSTKLEDSAMYFCASIGGSYEQYFGPGTRLTVT.